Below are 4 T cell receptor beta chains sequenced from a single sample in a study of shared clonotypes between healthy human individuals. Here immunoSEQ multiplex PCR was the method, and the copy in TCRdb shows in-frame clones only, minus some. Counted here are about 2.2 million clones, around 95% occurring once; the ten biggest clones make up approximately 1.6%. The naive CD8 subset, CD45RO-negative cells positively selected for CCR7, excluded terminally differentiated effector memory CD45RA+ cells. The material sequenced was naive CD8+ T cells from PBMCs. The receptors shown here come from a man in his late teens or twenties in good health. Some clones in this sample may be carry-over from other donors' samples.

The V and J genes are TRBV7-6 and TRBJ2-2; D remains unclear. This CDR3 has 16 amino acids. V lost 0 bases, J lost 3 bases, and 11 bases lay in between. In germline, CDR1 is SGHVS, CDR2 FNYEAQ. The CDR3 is CASSLARPSDTGELFF. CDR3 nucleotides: TGTGCCAGCAGCTTAGCTCGGCCCAGCGACACCGGGGAGCTGTTTTTT.

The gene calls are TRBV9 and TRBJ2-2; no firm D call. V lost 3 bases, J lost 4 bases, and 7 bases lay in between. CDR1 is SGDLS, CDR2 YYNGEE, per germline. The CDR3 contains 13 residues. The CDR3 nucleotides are TGTGCCAGCAGCGGCGACACCACCGGGGAGCTGTTTTTT. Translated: CASSGDTTGELFF.

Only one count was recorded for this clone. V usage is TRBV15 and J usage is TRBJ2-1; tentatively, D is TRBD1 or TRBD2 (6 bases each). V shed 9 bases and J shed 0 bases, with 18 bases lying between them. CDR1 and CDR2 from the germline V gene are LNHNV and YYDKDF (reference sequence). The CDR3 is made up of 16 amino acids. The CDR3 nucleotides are TGTGCCACAGTAGGGGGATACGGGAGCTCCTACAATGAGCAGTTCTTC. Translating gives CATVGGYGSSYNEQFF.

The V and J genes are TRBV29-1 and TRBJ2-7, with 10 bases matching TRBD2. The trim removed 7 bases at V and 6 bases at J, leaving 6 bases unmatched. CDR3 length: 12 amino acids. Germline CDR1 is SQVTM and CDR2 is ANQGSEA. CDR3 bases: TGCAGCGCCGCAGCGGGAGGGCTCGAGCAGTACTTC. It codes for CSAAAGGLEQYF.